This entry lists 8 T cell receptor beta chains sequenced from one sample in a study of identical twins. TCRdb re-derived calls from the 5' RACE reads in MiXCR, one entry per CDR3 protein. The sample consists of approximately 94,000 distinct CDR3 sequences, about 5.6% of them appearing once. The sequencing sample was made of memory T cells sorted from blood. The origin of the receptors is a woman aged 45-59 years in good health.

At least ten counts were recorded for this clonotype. In DNA, the CDR3 is TGTGCCAGCAGTTTAGGGACACGAGGGGAAAAACTGTTTTTT. Its translation is CASSLGTRGEKLFF. The chain recombines TRBV12-3 or TRBV12-4 with TRBJ1-4, with D possibly matching TRBD1 (5 bases). The CDR3 runs to 14 residues. The V end lost 1 base, the J end lost 8 bases, and 11 bases lay between the germline ends.

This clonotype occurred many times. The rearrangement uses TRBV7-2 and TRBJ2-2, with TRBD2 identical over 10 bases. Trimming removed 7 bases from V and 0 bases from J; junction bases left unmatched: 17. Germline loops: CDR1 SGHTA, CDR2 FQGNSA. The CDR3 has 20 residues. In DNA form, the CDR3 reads TGTGCCAGCACCCCTTTACCACTACTAGCGGGATATGCGAACACCGGGGAGCTGTTTTTT. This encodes CASTPLPLLAGYANTGELFF.

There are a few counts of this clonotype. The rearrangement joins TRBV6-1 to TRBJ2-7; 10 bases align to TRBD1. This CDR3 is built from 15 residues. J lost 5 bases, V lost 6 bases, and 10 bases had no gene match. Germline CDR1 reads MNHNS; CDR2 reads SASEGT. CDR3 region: CASSPGTGVLNEQYF. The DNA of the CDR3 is TGTGCCAGCAGCCCCGGGACAGGGGTCCTTAACGAGCAGTACTTC.

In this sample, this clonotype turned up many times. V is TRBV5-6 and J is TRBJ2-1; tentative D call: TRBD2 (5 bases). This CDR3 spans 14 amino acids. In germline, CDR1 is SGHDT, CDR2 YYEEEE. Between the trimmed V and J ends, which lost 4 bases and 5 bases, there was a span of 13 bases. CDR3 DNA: TGTGCCAGCAGCGTACTAGTGAGGGACAATGAGCAGTTCTTC. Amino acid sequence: CASSVLVRDNEQFF.

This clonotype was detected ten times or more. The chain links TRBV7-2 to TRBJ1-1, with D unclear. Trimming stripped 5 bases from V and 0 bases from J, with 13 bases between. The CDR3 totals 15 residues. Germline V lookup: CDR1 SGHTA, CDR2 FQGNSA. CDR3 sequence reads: CASSTRRLMNTEAFF. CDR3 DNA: TGTGCCAGCAGCACCCGACGGCTAATGAACACTGAAGCTTTCTTT.

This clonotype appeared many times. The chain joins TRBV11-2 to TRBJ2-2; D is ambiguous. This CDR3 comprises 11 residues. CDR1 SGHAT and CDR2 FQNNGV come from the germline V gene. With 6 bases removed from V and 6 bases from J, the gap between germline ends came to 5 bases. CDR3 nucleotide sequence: TGTGCCAGCAGTAGATCCGGGGAGCTGTTTTTT. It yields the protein CASSRSGELFF.

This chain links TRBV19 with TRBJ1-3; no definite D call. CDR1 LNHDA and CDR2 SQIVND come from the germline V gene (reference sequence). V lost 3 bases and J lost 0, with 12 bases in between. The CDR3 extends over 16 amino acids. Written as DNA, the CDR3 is TGTGCCAGTAGTATTCGGCCTCAGTCCTCTGGAAACACCATATATTTT. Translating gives CASSIRPQSSGNTIYF.

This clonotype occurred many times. CDR3 sequence (DNA): TGTGCCAGTAGTACCGCCTCCCTCGGCAATGAGCAGTTCTTC. It is translated as CASSTASLGNEQFF. The chain recombines TRBV19 with TRBJ2-1; D gene ambiguous. CDR3 length: 14 residues. CDR1 is LNHDA, CDR2 SQIVND, per germline (reference sequence). Trimming stripped 4 bases from V and 6 bases from J, with 13 bases between.